This T cell receptor (beta chain) was recovered during a study of cytomegalovirus exposure and HLA in healthy donors. At the level of the study: When over 300 donors were genotyped, approximately 80% of them were found to fall in the Caucasian-associated ancestry cluster.

General study results and limits: Associated with cytomegalovirus, according to the listing, were 150 to 200 TCR beta chains. Accurate prediction of most subjects' HLA-A and HLA-B alleles from TCR beta sequences was reported.

60 Vbeta and 13 Jbeta primers were used in PCR. Libraries were prepared by immunoSEQ multiplex PCR; TCRdb keeps only in-frame clonotypes and omits some of them. The table has under 200,000 clones, around 68% seen once; the top ten hold approximately 1.5%. V was cut by 5 bases and J by 1 base, with 5 bases left in between. The CDR3 has 13 amino acids. Germline-derived CDR1 and CDR2 are SGHNT and YENEEA. As for this clone: Its specificity is not known.

At sampling all donors were nominally healthy, likely with unrecorded immune exposures. The genes are TRBV11-3 and TRBJ2-2; no firm D call. The sequence derives from a man in his fifties in good health and CMV-seronegative. Material: PBMCs. The CDR3 DNA is TGTGCCAGCAGCCCGGTGAACACCGGGGAGCTGTTTTTT. This gives the protein CASSPVNTGELFF.